This T cell receptor beta chain was recovered during a study of shared clonotypes between healthy human individuals. Study-wide background: Donors, aged 18 to 49, were a couple of women and a few men.

This clone was seen ten or more times. Within the sample, other DNA sequences also encode this same CDR3. The repertoire was sequenced with immunoSEQ multiplex PCR; TCRdb's copy has only in-frame clones and lacks some. The data hold about 520,000 clones, with 60% to 80% observed a single time. The ends were cut back, 1 base at V and 0 bases at J, with 13 bases in the middle. The CDR3 is 16 amino acids. Germline V gene sequence: CDR1 MNHNS, CDR2 SASEGT. Unsorted samples relied on tens of millions of PBMCs, which served as the source of genomic DNA. This chain links TRBV6-1 with TRBJ2-7; a weak D match, TRBD2 (6 bases). The specimen sequenced was PBMCs. The sequence derives from a woman aged 35 to 49 in good health. Some clones in this sample may be carry-over from other donors' samples. The CDR3 coding sequence is TGTGCCAGCAGTGAAGATAGCGGAACTACCTCCTACGAGCAGTACTTC. Its protein is CASSEDSGTTSYEQYF.